This entry is about one TCR beta chain. This clonotype appeared many times. The antigen it recognizes is unknown. No much larger clone is present one base from it, and per-base qualities are unavailable. The data stem from a study of CD8+CD57+ T cells in acquired aplastic anemia (dated by TCRdb to 2016 to 2018). General notes on the study: Extracted DNA from sorted CD4+ and CD8+ cells averaged 3.2 ug, ranging from 0.2 to 27.4 ug. A CD8+CD57+ expansion meant a frequency higher than the mean frequency seen in healthy subjects.

Flow cytometry had shown CD8+CD57+ cell expansion in the patients selected for sequencing. Every patient had severe acquired aplastic anemia, diagnosed using the International Study of Aplastic Anemia and Agranulocytosis and Camitta criteria. No patient had received any therapy when blood was sampled. The study deep-sequenced TCR repertoires of sorted CD4+ and CD8+ blood T cells from severe aplastic anemia patients and healthy subjects. In the USA, patient enrollment took place under clinicaltrials.gov protocols 00001620, 01623167, 00001397, 00071045, 00081523 and 00961064. Ficoll-Paque density gradient centrifugation was used to isolate peripheral blood mononuclear cells. CD4+ and CD8+ T cells were sorted by FACS or magnetic beads before DNA extraction. Profiling of TCR beta VDJ combinations and CDR3 sequences used genomic DNA as the template. TCR repertoire sequencing was run on an Illumina HiSeq 2000. As for how the authors treated the data: Repertoires were assessed using TRBV/TRBJ rearrangement plots, CDR3 size and DJ length profiles, and Simpson's diversity index. The most abundant DNA sequence in the deep sequencing data was taken as the immunodominant clone. CDR3 amino acid sequences were checked for sharing across subjects and were also compared against the VDJdb database and published repertoires. TCRdb itself trimmed the public reads at Q25 with fastp, ran MiXCR and retained productive beta chains. Each CDR3 protein appears once, grouped with its most common genes and DNA. The authors' filters were not applied to this entry. The sample has about 180,000 distinct CDR3 sequences on record, 63% of them singletons. The ten largest account for approximately 40% of the sample.

The full study reports these points: Some 31 CD8+ CDR3 sequences were shared between patients and controls but appeared highly expressed in patients and within their immunodominant clones. No significant difference in CD8+ Simpson's diversity was found between patients and healthy controls (P=0.060).

CDR1 and CDR2 are read off the germline V gene as LGHNA and YNFKEQ. A distance of 12 bases separates the germline ends of V and J, which lose 2 bases and 10 bases respectively. The CDR3 holds 14 amino acids from the cysteine to the phenylalanine. Here the CDR3 DNA is all that survives: 42 bases in frame from base 1. The specimen was sorted CD4+, CD8+, or CD8+CD57+ T cells (not recorded which) from PBMCs. The clonotype was recovered from a human donor with aplastic anemia. The chain links TRBV4-2 with TRBJ1-6, with an unclear D gene assignment. The DNA sequence reads TGTGCCAGCAGCCAATGGTGGAGAAACTCACCCCTCCACTTT. Its product reads: CASSQWWRNSPLHF.